These T cell receptor beta chains were read from a single sample in a study of T cells in narcolepsy. Sequenced by immunoSEQ multiplex PCR; TCRdb stores in-frame clones only, minus some. This sample carries roughly 38,000 clones, about 85% of them seen once, and the ten largest clones take about 1.5%. The sample consisted of CD45RA- memory CD4+ T cells from PBMCs. The receptors shown here come from a human donor with narcolepsy. Both conserved end residues are part of each CDR3. D genes are given only for firm matches. Not every row has a clone size; where given, it reads once, few, many or a size class.

CDR3,DNA,D,V,size,length,J
CASSTGQGRSYTF,TGTGCCAGCAGCACCGGACAGGGAAGAAGCTACACCTTC,TRBD1,TRBV28,-,13,TRBJ1-2
CASSPTVGVAKNIQYF,TGTGCCAGCTCACCGACTGTAGGTGTAGCCAAAAACATTCAGTACTTC,-,TRBV18,-,16,TRBJ2-4
CASSIRAGLTDTQYF,TGTGCCAGTAGTATACGCGCGGGGTTGACAGATACGCAGTATTTT,-,TRBV19,-,15,TRBJ2-3
CASSFRTGTKSEAFF,TGTGCCAGCAGCTTCCGGACAGGGACGAAATCTGAAGCTTTCTTT,TRBD1,TRBV7-2,-,15,TRBJ1-1
CAWALGGQETQYF,TGTGCCTGGGCGCTAGGGGGCCAAGAGACCCAGTACTTC,-,TRBV30,few,13,TRBJ2-5
CASSRRLTAGTQETQYF,TGCGCCAGCAGCCGCCGCCTGACGGCGGGGACGCAAGAGACCCAGTACTTC,-,TRBV4-1,-,17,TRBJ2-5
CASSQDGTPTYEQYF,TGCGCCAGCAGCCAAGACGGGACTCCCACCTACGAGCAGTACTTC,-,TRBV4-3,-,15,TRBJ2-7
CASKSSTDTQYF,TGCGCCAGCAAGAGTAGCACAGATACGCAGTATTTT,-,TRBV5-1,-,12,TRBJ2-3
CASSLDSGLGEKLFF,TGTGCCAGCAGTCTAGACAGTGGCCTCGGTGAAAAACTGTTTTTT,-,TRBV28,few,15,TRBJ1-4
CASSYSTGGGGSTDTQYF,TGTGCCAGCAGTTACTCGACGGGTGGCGGGGGCTCCACAGATACGCAGTATTTT,-,TRBV6-7,-,18,TRBJ2-3
CASSTDTSQPQHF,TGTGCCAGCTCCACGGACACGTCCCAGCCCCAGCATTTT,-,TRBV2,-,13,TRBJ1-5
CASSIAARARDTQYF,TGTGCCAGTAGTATAGCGGCCAGAGCGAGAGATACGCAGTATTTT,-,TRBV19,-,15,TRBJ2-3
CASSTGTGYNEQFF,TGTGCCAGCAGCACAGGGACTGGATACAATGAGCAGTTCTTC,-,TRBV21-1,-,14,TRBJ2-1
CASSPIHSGNTIYF,TGTGCCAGCAGCCCGATACACTCTGGAAACACCATATATTTT,-,TRBV7-2,-,14,TRBJ1-3
CASSPQTGNEKLFF,TGTGCCAGCAGCCCCCAGACAGGGAATGAAAAACTGTTTTTT,TRBD1,TRBV5-4,few,14,TRBJ1-4
CASSLRTENTGELFF,TGCGCCAGCAGCTTGAGGACAGAAAACACCGGGGAGCTGTTTTTT,-,TRBV5-1,-,15,TRBJ2-2
CASSPQGNTEAFF,TGTGCCAGCTCACCACAGGGGAACACTGAAGCTTTCTTT,-,TRBV18,few,13,TRBJ1-1
CASSLSPSAYEQYF,TGTGCCAGCAGCTTGTCGCCGAGTGCCTACGAGCAGTACTTC,-,TRBV7-7,-,14,TRBJ2-7
CASRGDWERPDTQYF,TGTGCCAGTAGAGGGGATTGGGAGCGCCCAGATACGCAGTATTTT,-,TRBV19,-,15,TRBJ2-3
CASSARQGAANTEAFF,TGTGCCAGTAGTGCGCGACAGGGGGCTGCGAACACTGAAGCTTTCTTT,TRBD1,TRBV19,few,16,TRBJ1-1
CATSKRGAGSDTQYF,TGTGCCACCAGCAAGCGGGGGGCGGGTTCAGATACGCAGTATTTT,TRBD2,TRBV15,once,15,TRBJ2-3
CASSLAQGIYSPLHF,TGTGCCAGCAGCTTAGCGCAGGGGATATATTCACCCCTCCACTTT,-,TRBV7-2,-,15,TRBJ1-6